A single sample is the source of the 9 T cell receptor beta chains below, sequenced in a study of memory CD4+ T cells and cytomegalovirus serostatus. Here immunoSEQ multiplex PCR was the method, and the copy in TCRdb shows in-frame clones only, minus some. The sample lists about 80,000 clones; around 80% were seen once. The sort gate was single viable CD3+CD4+CD8-CD45RO+ cells for memory CD4+ T cells. Sequenced material: memory CD4+ T cells from blood. The origin of the receptors is an adult in good health and CMV-seronegative.

J is TRBJ1-3 and V is TRBV18; D is uncertain. V was pared by 3 bases and J by 0 bases, with 12 bases between. Germline V CDR1 and CDR2: KGHSH, LQKENI. The CDR3 is 16 residues long. DNA of the CDR3: TGTGCCAGCTCACCGGCAATGGCGGGCTCTGGAAACACCATATATTTT. Translating gives CASSPAMAGSGNTIYF.

V usage is TRBV7-2 and J usage is TRBJ1-1; D call uncertain. V gave up 4 bases and J gave up 5 bases, with 8 bases separating them. This CDR3 region has 12 residues. Per germline, CDR1 SGHTA and CDR2 FQGNSA. The CDR3 sequence is CASSWVGTEAFF. The CDR3 nucleotides are TGTGCCAGCAGCTGGGTGGGTACTGAAGCTTTCTTT.

The genes are TRBV7-2 and TRBJ1-2; D gene uncertain. Germline V gene data show CDR1 as SGHTA and CDR2 as FQGNSA. Trimming left V 1 base short and J 4 bases short, with 7 bases between. The CDR3 length is 13 residues. DNA for the CDR3: TGTGCCAGCAGCTTAGGCTTAACCTATGGCTACACCTTC. It encodes CASSLGLTYGYTF.

The gene calls are TRBV11-3 and TRBJ2-1, with 10 bases that match TRBD1. The germline V gene has CDR1 SGHNT and CDR2 YENEEA. The CDR3 runs 15 residues. The V gene end was trimmed by 1 base and the J gene end by 10 bases; junction bases not matched to a gene: 7. DNA for the CDR3: TGTGCCAGCAGCTTAGTCGGGACAGGGGACGTAGAGCAGTTCTTC. This translates into CASSLVGTGDVEQFF.

In its sample, this clone was seen once. This chain uses TRBV18 with TRBJ1-2; D gene uncertain. Germline lookup yields CDR1 KGHSH and CDR2 LQKENI. CDR3 length: 14 amino acids. The V gene lost 5 bases and the J gene lost 4 bases, with 14 bases spanning the gap. The CDR3 reads CASSNDKGIYGYTF. CDR3 bases: TGTGCCAGCTCAAACGACAAAGGCATCTATGGCTACACCTTC.

The chain has TRBV29-1 and TRBJ2-1, with D possibly matching TRBD1 (6 bases). V lost 4 bases and J lost 5, with 15 bases in between. Germline assignment: CDR1 SQVTM and CDR2 ANQGSEA. CDR3 length equals 14 residues. The CDR3 nucleotides are TGCAGCGTTGTACAGGGCCGGTCCGACAATGAGCAGTTCTTC. This translates into CSVVQGRSDNEQFF.

The chain joins TRBV11-2 to TRBJ2-7, with D unresolved. This CDR3 has 15 residues. V was trimmed by 3 bases and J by 5 bases, leaving 17 bases between them. Germline loops: CDR1 SGHAT, CDR2 FQNNGV. CDR3 nucleotide sequence: TGTGCCAGCAGCTTCTCGCCGGGTACAGCGCACGAGCAGTACTTC. This translates into CASSFSPGTAHEQYF.

This sequence joins TRBV5-6 and TRBJ1-1; no firm D call. Trimming left V 4 bases short and J 10 bases short, with 23 bases between. There are 15 residues in the CDR3. Germline loops: CDR1 SGHDT, CDR2 YYEEEE. The CDR3: CASSPALRDTQTAFF. CDR3 nucleotide sequence: TGTGCCAGCAGCCCCGCCCTCCGGGATACACAAACAGCTTTCTTT.

The chain combines TRBV6-1 with TRBJ1-1; TRBD1 aligns across 11 bases. Germline values: CDR1 MNHNS, CDR2 SASEGT. V gave up 7 bases and J gave up 3 bases; unmatched junction bases: 7. The CDR3 sequence is 15 residues long. This CDR3 is CASTTGQGAYTEAFF. DNA of the CDR3: TGTGCCAGCACCACCGGACAGGGGGCTTACACTGAAGCTTTCTTT.